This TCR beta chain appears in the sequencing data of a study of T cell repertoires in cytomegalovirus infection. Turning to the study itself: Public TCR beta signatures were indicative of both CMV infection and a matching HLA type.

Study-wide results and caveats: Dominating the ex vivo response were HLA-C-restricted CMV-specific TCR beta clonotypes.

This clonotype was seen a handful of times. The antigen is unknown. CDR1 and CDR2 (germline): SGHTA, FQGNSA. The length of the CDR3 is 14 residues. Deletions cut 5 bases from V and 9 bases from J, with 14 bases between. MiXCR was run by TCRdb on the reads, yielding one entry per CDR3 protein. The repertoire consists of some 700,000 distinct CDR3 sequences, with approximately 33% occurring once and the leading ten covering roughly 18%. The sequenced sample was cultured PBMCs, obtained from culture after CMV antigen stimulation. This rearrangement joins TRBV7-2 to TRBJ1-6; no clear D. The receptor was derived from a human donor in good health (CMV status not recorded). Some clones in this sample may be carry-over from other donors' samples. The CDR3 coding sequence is TGTGCCAGCAGCCCAAGGGCAGGTGTTTCACCCCTCCACTTT. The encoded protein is CASSPRAGVSPLHF.